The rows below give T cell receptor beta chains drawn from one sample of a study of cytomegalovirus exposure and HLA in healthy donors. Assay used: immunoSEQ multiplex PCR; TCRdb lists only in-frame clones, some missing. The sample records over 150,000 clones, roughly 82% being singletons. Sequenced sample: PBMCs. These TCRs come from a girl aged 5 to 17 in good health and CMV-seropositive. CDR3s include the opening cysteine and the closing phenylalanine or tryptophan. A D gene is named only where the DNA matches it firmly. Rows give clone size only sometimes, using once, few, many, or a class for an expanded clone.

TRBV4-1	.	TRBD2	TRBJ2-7	CASSQSPPSGRGHEQYF	TGCGCCAGCAGCCAATCACCACCCAGCGGGAGGGGGCACGAGCAGTACTTC
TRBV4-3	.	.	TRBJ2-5	CASSQALQGQETQYF	TGCGCCAGCAGCCAAGCACTGCAGGGACAAGAGACCCAGTACTTC
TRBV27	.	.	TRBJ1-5	CASSLQAIAQESNQPQHF	TGTGCCAGCAGTTTACAGGCAATAGCGCAAGAAAGCAATCAGCCCCAGCATTTT
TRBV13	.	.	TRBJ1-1	CASSFRLNTEAFF	TGTGCCAGCAGCTTTCGGTTGAACACTGAAGCTTTCTTT
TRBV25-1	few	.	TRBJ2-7	CASSQWEQAYEQYF	TGTGCCAGCTCCCAATGGGAGCAGGCCTACGAGCAGTACTTC
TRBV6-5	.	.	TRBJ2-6	CASSYGHSGANVLTF	TGTGCCAGCAGTTACGGCCACTCTGGGGCCAACGTCCTGACTTTC
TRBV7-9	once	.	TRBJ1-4	CASSSSEEEKLFF	TGTGCCAGCAGCTCCAGCGAGGAGGAAAAACTGTTTTTT
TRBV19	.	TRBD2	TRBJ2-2	CASSRRLADTGELFF	TGTGCCAGTAGTAGGAGACTAGCGGATACCGGGGAGCTGTTTTTT
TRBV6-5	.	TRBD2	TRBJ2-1	CASSYGTSGVRSQFF	TGTGCCAGCAGTTACGGGACTAGCGGGGTACGTTCGCAGTTCTTC
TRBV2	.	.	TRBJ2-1	CASSERGEQFF	TGTGCCAGCAGTGAACGGGGGGAGCAGTTCTTC
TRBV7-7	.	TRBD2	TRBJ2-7	CASSLGGWGLAVYEQYF	TGTGCTAGCAGCTTAGGGGGATGGGGACTAGCAGTATACGAGCAGTACTTC
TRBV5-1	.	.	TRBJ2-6	CASSFSGSGANVLTF	TGCGCCAGCAGCTTTTCGGGGTCCGGGGCCAACGTCCTGACTTTC
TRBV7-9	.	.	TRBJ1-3	CSSSLTWGGANSGNTIYF	TGTTCCAGCAGCTTAACGTGGGGAGGGGCTAACTCTGGAAACACCATATATTTT
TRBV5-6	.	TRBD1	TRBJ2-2	CASTGQGYTGELFF	TGTGCCAGCACGGGACAGGGGTACACCGGGGAGCTGTTTTTT
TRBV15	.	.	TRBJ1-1	CATSRGRQPNTEAFF	TGTGCCACCAGCAGAGGAAGACAGCCGAACACTGAAGCTTTCTTT
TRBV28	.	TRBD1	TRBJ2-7	CASSTTGSTLSTEQYF	TGTGCCAGCAGTACGACAGGGAGCACCCTCTCTACCGAGCAGTACTTC
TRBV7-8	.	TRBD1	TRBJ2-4	CASSRQTGYGAKNIQYF	TGTGCCAGCAGCCGACAGACAGGGTACGGGGCCAAAAACATTCAGTACTTC
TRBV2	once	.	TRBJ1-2	CASSEDRDYGYTF	TGTGCCAGCAGTGAAGACAGAGACTATGGCTACACCTTC
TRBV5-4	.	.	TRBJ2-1	CASSSGRGEQFF	TGTGCCAGCAGCTCAGGCAGGGGCGAGCAGTTCTTC
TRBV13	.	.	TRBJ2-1	CASSLGNGAYNEQFF	TGTGCCAGCAGCTTAGGTAACGGAGCGTACAATGAGCAGTTCTTC
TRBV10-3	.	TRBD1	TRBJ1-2	CAIRPPGQGIENGYTF	TGTGCCATCAGGCCCCCGGGACAGGGGATAGAGAATGGCTACACCTTC
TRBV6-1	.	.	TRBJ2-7	CASSEALDSPYEQYF	TGTGCCAGCAGTGAAGCGCTTGACAGCCCCTACGAGCAGTACTTC
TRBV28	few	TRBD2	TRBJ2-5	CASCLGGSDSETQYF	TGTGCCAGCTGTCTGGGGGGGTCCGACTCAGAGACCCAGTACTTC
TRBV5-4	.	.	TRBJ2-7	CASSGGSGVGPYEQYF	TGTGCCAGCAGCGGGGGCAGTGGAGTCGGACCCTACGAGCAGTACTTC
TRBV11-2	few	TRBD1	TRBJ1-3	CASSRGQVYGNTIYF	TGTGCCAGCAGCCGAGGACAGGTGTATGGAAACACCATATATTTT
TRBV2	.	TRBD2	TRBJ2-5	CASSEKGLAGVVTQYF	TGTGCCAGCAGTGAAAAGGGACTAGCGGGAGTGGTGACCCAGTACTTC
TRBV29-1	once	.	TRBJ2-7	CSVSGLRSSYEQYF	TGCAGCGTTTCCGGTCTTAGGAGTTCCTACGAGCAGTACTTC
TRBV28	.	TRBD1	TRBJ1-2	CASSFDRGYGYTF	TGTGCCAGCAGCTTCGACAGGGGCTATGGCTACACCTTC
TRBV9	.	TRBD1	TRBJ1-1	CASTKTGANTEAFF	TGTGCCAGCACGAAGACAGGGGCGAACACTGAAGCTTTCTTT
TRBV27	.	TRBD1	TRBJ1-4	CASSLRSLGQGEEKLFF	TGTGCCAGCAGCTTGAGGTCCCTGGGACAGGGGGAGGAAAAACTGTTTTTT
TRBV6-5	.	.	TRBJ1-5	CASSYSRHQPQHF	TGTGCCAGCAGTTACTCCAGGCATCAGCCCCAGCATTTT
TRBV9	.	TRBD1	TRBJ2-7	CASSANPGTGVGEQYF	TGTGCCAGCAGCGCCAATCCCGGGACAGGGGTAGGGGAGCAGTACTTC
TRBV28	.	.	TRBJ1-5	CASSSGAQTISPQHF	TGTGCCAGCAGCTCAGGGGCCCAGACGATTTCGCCCCAGCATTTT
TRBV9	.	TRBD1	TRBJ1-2	CASSPWTGNEGTFYGYTF	TGTGCCAGCAGCCCGTGGACAGGGAATGAAGGGACCTTCTATGGCTACACCTTC
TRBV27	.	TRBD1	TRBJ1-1	CASSLWYRGLPGTGDRDTEAFF	TGTGCCAGCAGTTTATGGTATCGTGGTCTACCCGGGACAGGGGATCGGGACACTGAAGCTTTCTTT
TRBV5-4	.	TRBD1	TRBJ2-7	CASSFRGDRGEYEQYF	TGTGCCAGCAGCTTCCGTGGGGACAGGGGAGAATACGAGCAGTACTTC
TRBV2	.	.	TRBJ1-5	CASSGTIRVNQPQHF	TGTGCCAGCAGTGGCACGATCAGGGTCAATCAGCCCCAGCATTTT
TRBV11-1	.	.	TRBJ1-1	CASSPRVGTEAFF	TGTGCCAGCAGCCCCAGGGTCGGCACTGAAGCTTTCTTT
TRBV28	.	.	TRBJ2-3	CASREGSDTQYF	TGTGCCAGCCGGGAAGGATCGGATACGCAGTATTTT
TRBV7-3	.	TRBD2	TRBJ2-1	CASSLESMASGGAGDEQFF	TGTGCCAGCAGCTTAGAGAGTATGGCTAGCGGGGGGGCGGGGGATGAGCAGTTCTTC
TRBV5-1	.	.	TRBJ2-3	CASSLGNYRANTLDTQYF	TGCGCCAGCAGCTTGGGGAATTACAGGGCTAATACACTAGATACGCAGTATTTT
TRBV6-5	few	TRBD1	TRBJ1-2	CASSDRATYGYTF	TGTGCCAGCAGTGACAGGGCTACTTATGGCTACACCTTC
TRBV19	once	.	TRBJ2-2	CASSIRGGELFF	TGTGCCAGTAGTATCCGAGGCGGGGAGCTGTTTTTT
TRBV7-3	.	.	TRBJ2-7	CASSLSIGASSYEQYF	TGTGCCAGCAGCTTAAGTATTGGGGCCAGCTCCTACGAGCAGTACTTC
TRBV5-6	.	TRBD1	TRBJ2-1	CASSRGGAYNEQFF	TGTGCCAGCAGCCGAGGGGGCGCCTACAATGAGCAGTTCTTC
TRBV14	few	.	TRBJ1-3	CASSQAGLTSGNTIYF	TGTGCCAGCAGCCAAGCTGGACTGACCTCTGGAAACACCATATATTTT
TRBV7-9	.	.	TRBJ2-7	CASSLGTVSSYEQYF	TGTGCCAGCAGCTTAGGGACTGTTAGCTCCTACGAGCAGTACTTC
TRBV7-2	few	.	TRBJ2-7	CASSLLGGYYSYEQYF	TGTGCCAGCAGCCTCCTCGGCGGGTACTACTCCTACGAGCAGTACTTC
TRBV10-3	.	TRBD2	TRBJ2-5	CATTSGRAGETQYF	TGTGCCACGACTAGCGGGAGGGCCGGGGAGACCCAGTACTTC
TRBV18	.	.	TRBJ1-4	CASSVLGEKLFF	TGTGCCAGCTCGGTTTTGGGCGAAAAACTGTTTTTT
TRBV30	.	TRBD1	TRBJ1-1	CASTGQNQGKAFF	TGTGCCTCTACGGGACAGAATCAGGGGAAAGCTTTCTTT
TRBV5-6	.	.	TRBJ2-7	CASSRRGGHEQYF	TGTGCCAGCAGCCGGAGGGGGGGCCACGAGCAGTACTTC